This T cell receptor (beta chain) was recorded in a study of blood T cell repertoires in COVID-19. CDR1 SQVTM and CDR2 ANQGSEA come from the germline V gene. Trimming left V 4 bases short and J 8 bases short, with 13 bases between. The CDR3 totals 12 residues. TCRdb's table, derived via immunoSEQ multiplex PCR, lists solely in-frame clones and lacks some. The sample records roughly 190,000 clones, 90% to 95% being singletons. The sample comprised peripheral blood. The source is a man younger than 45 with COVID-19, enrolled during active disease. The genes are TRBV29-1 and TRBJ2-3, with a weak D call TRBD1 (6 bases). Here the CDR3 reads CSVVETGSTQYF. CDR3 in DNA: TGCAGCGTTGTAGAGACAGGTAGTACGCAGTATTTT.